The present T cell receptor beta chain was sequenced within a study of early T cells in non-severe SARS-CoV-2 infection (dated by TCRdb to about 2021). Regarding the research as a whole: Because TCR sequencing was done on bulk RNA from unsorted whole blood, the alpha and beta chains could not be paired.

The library was prepared using 5' RACE. Sequencing was carried out with a NextSeq 500. The TCR library protocol attached unique molecular identifiers to individual cDNA molecules to correct for sequencing error and PCR bias. Sequencing covered both TCR alpha and beta chains, and within each sample the abundances of alpha and beta sequences were tightly co-correlated. Concerning the study's data processing: V gene, J gene and CDR3 annotation of TCR sequences was performed with Decombinator V4. TCRs were defined as expanded if a significant change between any two time points was detected under a Poisson model with p below 0.0001. Abundances of TCRs were expressed as counts per million after normalisation to the total number of TCRs sequenced in each sample. MAIT TCRs were defined by TRAV1-2 paired with TRAJ12, TRAJ20 or TRAJ33, and iNKT TCRs by TRAV10 paired with TRAJ18. VDJdb, accessed on 1 November 2021, was searched for TCRs annotated for CMV, EBV and SARS-CoV-2, and TCRs annotated for more than one antigen were excluded. Starting from the raw public reads, TCRdb applied fastp trimming at Q25, assembled clones with MiXCR and retained in-frame beta chains. Here each entry gathers all rows of one CDR3 protein and keeps the most common genes and DNA. The V and J calls shown here were made by TCRdb, not taken from the authors' results. For this sample there are about 46,000 distinct CDR3 sequences; more than 4.5% appear just once. The ten largest clones represent 5.4% of the sample.

The sample holds a few counts of this clonotype. No cognate antigen has been identified for it. The junction and the germline gene differ at one end; a read error may be behind it. On the study overall, not on this receptor specifically: VDJdb matching was skewed toward anti-spike CD8 responses and likely underestimated virus-specific expansions by missing private and CD4 specificities.

The CDR3 spans 11 residues, from the cysteine through the phenylalanine. Only the CDR3 part of the read is kept: 33 bases, read in frame from the first base. In the germline V gene, CDR1 corresponds to SNHLY and CDR2 to FYNNEI. The study was a case-control design nested within a healthcare worker cohort in London, UK, with weekly nasopharyngeal swab PCR tests and blood sampling. Between 23 and 31 March 2020, the week of the UK lockdown, healthcare workers were enrolled and then followed up weekly for as long as 16 weeks. This receptor was obtained from an adult who was a healthcare worker with PCR-confirmed SARS-CoV-2 infection or an uninfected control (not recorded which). The chain joins TRBV2 to TRBJ2-7; a confident D gene designation cannot be given. Sequences were derived from whole blood, sampled at baseline. Read as DNA, the sequence is TGTGCCAGCAGTCAAGCTGCCGAGCAGTACTTC. This translates into CASSQAAEQYF.